In this sample, the clone carrying this T cell receptor (beta chain) turned up a few times. Its cognate antigen is unknown. Next came a second PCR, run for about 6 to 12 cycles, which used a sample-barcoded 5' primer along with a J-beta primer mix. TCRdb reanalysed the 5' RACE reads using MiXCR and keeps one entry per CDR3 protein. The data hold 550,000 to 600,000 distinct CDR3 sequences, with 25% to 30% observed a single time. This entry belongs to a study of blood T cells in healthy people across ages. Overall study: Template switching caught about one barcoded beta molecule for each two T cells.

Study-wide points: Higher diversity, along with more naive CD4+ cells, distinguished long-lived donors from aged donors. Diversity of TCR beta per million T cells declined in a roughly linear way with age.

Extraction yielded at least 5.5 micrograms of total RNA per sample. There are 14 residues in the CDR3. With 3 bases clipped from V and 7 bases from J, the junction kept 5 bases outside the gene matches. Germline V gives CDR1 SGHRS, CDR2 YFSETQ. Material: blood. This sequence originates from a woman in her 70s in good health. The chain uses TRBV5-1 and TRBJ1-2, with 11 bases lining up with TRBD1. The CDR3 region is CASSSGQGVVGYTF. In DNA, the CDR3 is TGCGCCAGCAGCTCGGGACAGGGGGTTGTTGGCTACACCTTC.